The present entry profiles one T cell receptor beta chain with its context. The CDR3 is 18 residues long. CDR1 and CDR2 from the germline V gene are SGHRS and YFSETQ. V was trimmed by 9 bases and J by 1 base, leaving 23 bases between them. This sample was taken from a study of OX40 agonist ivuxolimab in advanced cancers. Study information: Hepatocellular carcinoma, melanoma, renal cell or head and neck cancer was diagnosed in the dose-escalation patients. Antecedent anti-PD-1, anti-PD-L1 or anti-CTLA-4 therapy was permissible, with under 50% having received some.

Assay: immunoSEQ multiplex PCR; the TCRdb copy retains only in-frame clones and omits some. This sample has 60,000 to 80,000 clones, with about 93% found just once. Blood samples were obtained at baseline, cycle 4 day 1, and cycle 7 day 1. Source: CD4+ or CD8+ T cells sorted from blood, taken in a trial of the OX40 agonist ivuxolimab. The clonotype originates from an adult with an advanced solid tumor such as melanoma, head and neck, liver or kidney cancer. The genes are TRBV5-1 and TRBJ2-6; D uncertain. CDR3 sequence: CATGTAAQYVSGANVLTF. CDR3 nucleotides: TGCGCCACCGGTACGGCAGCGCAATACGTATCTGGGGCCAACGTCCTGACTTTC.